This T cell receptor beta chain originates from a study of cytomegalovirus exposure and HLA in healthy donors. Study-wide points: One variant, a missense change in DCLRE1C, was linked in a later analysis to TCR beta V- and J-gene trimming.

Concerning this clone itself: Antigen unknown.

This CDR3 is 15 amino acids long. Trimming removed 5 bases from V and 4 bases from J, with 12 bases in between. Germline CDR1 is LNHDA and CDR2 is SQIVND (reference sequence). The PCR used 60 Vbeta and 13 Jbeta primers. Measured with immunoSEQ multiplex PCR; TCRdb has only the in-frame clones, and not every one. The table includes 130,000 or so clones, roughly 74% detected once. The chain has TRBV19 and TRBJ1-6; TRBD1 is a possible D gene (6 bases). The TCR was taken from a man in his forties in good health and CMV-seropositive. Input material: PBMCs. CDR3 protein: CASSEGDRYNSPLHF. CDR3 in DNA: TGTGCCAGTAGTGAAGGTGACAGGTATAATTCACCCCTCCACTTT.